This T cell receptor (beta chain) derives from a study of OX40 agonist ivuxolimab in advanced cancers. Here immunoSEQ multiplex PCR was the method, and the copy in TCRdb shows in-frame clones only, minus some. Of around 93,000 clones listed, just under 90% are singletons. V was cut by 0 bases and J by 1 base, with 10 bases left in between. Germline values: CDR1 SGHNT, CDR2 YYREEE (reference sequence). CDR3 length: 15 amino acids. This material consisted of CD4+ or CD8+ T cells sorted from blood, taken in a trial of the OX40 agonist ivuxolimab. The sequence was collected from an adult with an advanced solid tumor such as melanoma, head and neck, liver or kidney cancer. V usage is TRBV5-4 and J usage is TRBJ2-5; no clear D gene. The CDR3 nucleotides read TGTGCCAGCAGCTTGGGACCGCCAGCCCAAGAGACCCAGTACTTC. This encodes CASSLGPPAQETQYF.